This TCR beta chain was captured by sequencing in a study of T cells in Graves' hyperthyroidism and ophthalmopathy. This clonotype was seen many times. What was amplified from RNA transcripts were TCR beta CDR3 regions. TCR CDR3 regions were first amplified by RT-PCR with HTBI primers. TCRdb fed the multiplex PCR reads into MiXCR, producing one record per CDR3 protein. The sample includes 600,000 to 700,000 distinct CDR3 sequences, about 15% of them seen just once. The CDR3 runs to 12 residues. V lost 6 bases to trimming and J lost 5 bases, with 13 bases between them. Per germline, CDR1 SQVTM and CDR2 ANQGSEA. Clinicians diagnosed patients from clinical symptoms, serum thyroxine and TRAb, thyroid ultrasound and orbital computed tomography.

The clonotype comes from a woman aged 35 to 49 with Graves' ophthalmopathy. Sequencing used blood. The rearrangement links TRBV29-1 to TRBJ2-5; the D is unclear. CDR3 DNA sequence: TGCAGCGTGAGACCTCCGAGGGAGACCCAGTACTTC. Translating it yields CSVRPPRETQYF.